This TCR beta chain was sequenced during a study of persistence of HIV-infected CD4 T cells (TCRdb year 2020). Context from the whole study: The study isolated CMV- and HIV-1 Gag-responding CD4+ T cells from ART-treated individuals to examine antigen-driven clonal expansion of HIV-1-infected cells. The median time participants had been on suppressive ART was eight to nine years. Peripheral blood samples of up to roughly 180 mL were collected at multiple time points, except for a couple of participants, who underwent leukapheresis at a single time point. Proviral sequencing was used to assess clonality among infected cells, whereas TCRbeta sequencing gauged the clonality of all cells within each sorted population. Cross-participant TCR cluster analysis included roughly 8 participants for CMV and 6 or 7 participants for Gag. General findings and caveats noted by the study authors: Restriction of bulk TCR analyses to the rare CMV-responding cells that actually carried HIV-1 proviruses was not possible. Only a small number of individuals took part in the study, and only a limited range of antigens was tested. TCRbeta richness in CMV- and Gag-responding cells was significantly lower than in anti-CD3/anti-CD28-responding cells; CMV-responding cells had higher oligoclonality than CD3/CD28-stimulated and Gag-responding cells. Antigen-responding cells were enriched for expanded CDR3beta sequences that were degenerate, which suggests that CD4+ responses to CMV and Gag underwent convergent selection. Within the same sorted populations, TCR oligoclonality correlated with proviral oligoclonality.

Taken from the germline V gene, the CDR1 and CDR2 loops are LGHNA and YNFKEQ. The cysteine opens and the phenylalanine closes a CDR3 of 15 amino acids. Only the CDR3 DNA is retained, 45 bases long and in frame from the first base. Trimming costs V 1 base and J 1 base, and their ends lie 11 bases apart. The treatment or condition tag for this specimen amounts to: suppressive antiretroviral therapy. A pool of overlapping HIV-1 Gag 15-mer peptides was used at about 1 ug per peptide per mL for cell stimulation. Memory CD4+ T cells that did not respond, being CD40L-negative, CD69-negative and CD45RO-high, were sorted as memory populations depleted of antigen-responding cells. Participants were HIV-1-infected adults who started suppressive ART during chronic infection. Participants had undetectable plasma HIV-1 RNA below 50 copies/mL for at least 4 years. To be included, participants needed a CD4+ T cell count above 400 cells/uL and a positive CMV serology. Before stimulation, PBMCs were isolated using density centrifugation and depleted of CD8+ T cells. CD8-depleted PBMCs were stimulated for about 17 hours with anti-CD28/CD49d costimulation, CD40-blocking antibody and enfuvirtide to prevent new infections. Sorting was done on either a Beckman Coulter MoFlo Legacy or an XDP sorter, and propidium iodide was used to exclude dead cells. Genomic DNA was extracted with the QIAamp DNA Mini Kit for samples above one million cells, otherwise with the Quick-DNA Microprep Kit.

This clone showed up just a few times. The target of this receptor is not known. No qualities accompany the bases; no much larger clone lies one base away. The immunoSEQ hsTCRB assay version 4 in survey mode was used to sequence TCRbeta repertoires from genomic DNA. For TCRbeta sequencing, genomic DNA was diluted to approximately 10 ng/uL, and up to about 1 ug was used per sample. Concerning the study's data processing: TCRbeta data analysis was done in ImmunoSeq Analyzer 3.0, and diversity was calculated on productive nucleotide rearrangements. Using the Immunarch R package, lower-bound TCR diversity was estimated with the improved Chao index and clonality was estimated with the Gini coefficient. When different nucleotide rearrangements encoded the same CDR3beta amino acid sequence, each rearrangement was treated as a distinct clonotype. Differential abundance analysis identified TCRbeta sequences significantly enriched in antigen-responding cells relative to anti-CD3/anti-CD28-activated cells. Using predicted peptide-MHC specificity as the basis, GLIPH2 grouped TCRs into clusters, both for each participant individually and for the merged data sets that combined participants. This immuneACCESS table, as held by TCRdb, lists in-frame sequences with V and J called but not all clones. Of the missing ones, under half trace to an unresolved V gene in checked studies; the others have no known cause. D and trimming were read from the DNA, whereas the V and J calls and clone size are those reported in that table. For this sample the table gives about 64,000 clones, of which roughly 77% were detected only once. Under 2% of the sample comes from the top ten.

The source material was CD4+ T cells sorted from PBMCs after approximately 18-hour stimulation, sampled from a patient who received antiretroviral therapy. Per the publication, the cell subset or site label means: CD40L-CD69- CD45RO-high memory CD4 T cells not responding to Gag peptides. This clonotype originated in an adult man with HIV who was CMV-seropositive. Rearrangement joined TRBV4-2 to TRBJ2-7, with a weak D call of TRBD1 (6 bases match). The CDR3 corresponds to CASSQGTAKSYEQYF. The sequenced DNA: TGTGCCAGCAGCCAAGGGACAGCTAAATCCTACGAGCAGTACTTC.